Here is one T cell receptor beta chain with its context. The antigen is undetermined. The PCR was carried out with 60 Vbeta primers and 13 Jbeta primers. Using immunoSEQ multiplex PCR, the repertoire was profiled, and TCRdb retains in-frame clones only, with some absent. The table records about 140,000 clones, over 70% of them present only once. The CDR3 totals 14 residues. From germline, CDR1 is SNHLY and CDR2 FYNNEI. The V gene end was trimmed by 7 bases and the J gene end by 7 bases; junction bases not matched to a gene: 10. This entry belongs to a study of cytomegalovirus exposure and HLA in healthy donors. Study as a whole: For the approximately 400 genotyped donors, more than 80% fell within the Caucasian-associated ancestry cluster. Overall study findings and caveats: Cytomegalovirus association was listed for approximately 160 TCR beta chains.

The gene calls are TRBV2 and TRBJ1-5, with TRBD1 matching over 7 bases. The sequenced sample consisted of PBMCs. The TCR comes from a man in his forties or fifties in good health and CMV-seronegative. CDR3 nucleotides: TGTGCCAGCACGAGACAGGGCGATCGGCAGCCCCAGCATTTT. Amino acid sequence: CASTRQGDRQPQHF.